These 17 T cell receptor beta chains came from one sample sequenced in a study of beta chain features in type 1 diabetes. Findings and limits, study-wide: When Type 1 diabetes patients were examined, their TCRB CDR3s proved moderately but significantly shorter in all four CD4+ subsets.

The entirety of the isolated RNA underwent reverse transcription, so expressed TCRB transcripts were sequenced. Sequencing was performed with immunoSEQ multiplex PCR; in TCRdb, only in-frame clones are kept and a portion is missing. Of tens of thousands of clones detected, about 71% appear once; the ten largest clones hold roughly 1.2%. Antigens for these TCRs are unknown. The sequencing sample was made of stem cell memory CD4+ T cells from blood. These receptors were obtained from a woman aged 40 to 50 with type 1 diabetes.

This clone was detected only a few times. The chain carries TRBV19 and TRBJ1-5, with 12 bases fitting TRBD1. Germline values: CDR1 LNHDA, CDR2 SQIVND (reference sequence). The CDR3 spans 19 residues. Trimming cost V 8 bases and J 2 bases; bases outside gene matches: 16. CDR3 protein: CASGWKPGQGALGNQPQHF. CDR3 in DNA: TGTGCCAGTGGCTGGAAACCGGGACAGGGGGCCTTGGGCAATCAGCCCCAGCATTTT.

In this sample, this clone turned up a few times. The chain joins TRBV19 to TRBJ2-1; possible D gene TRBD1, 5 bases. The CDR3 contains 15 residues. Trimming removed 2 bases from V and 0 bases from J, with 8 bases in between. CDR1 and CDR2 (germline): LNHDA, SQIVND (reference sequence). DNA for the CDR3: TGTGCCAGTAGTATACAAGGGGTCTCCTACAATGAGCAGTTCTTC. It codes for CASSIQGVSYNEQFF. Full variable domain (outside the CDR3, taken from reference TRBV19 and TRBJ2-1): DGGITQSPKYLFRKEGQNVTLSCEQNLNHDAMYWYRQDPGQGLRLIYYSQIVNDFQKGDIAEGYSVSREKKESFPLTVTSAQKNPTAFYLCASSIQGVSYNEQFFGPGTRLTVL.

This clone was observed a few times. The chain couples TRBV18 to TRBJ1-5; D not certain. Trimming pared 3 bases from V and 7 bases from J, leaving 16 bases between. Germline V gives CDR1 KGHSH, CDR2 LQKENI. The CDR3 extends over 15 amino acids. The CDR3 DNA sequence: TGTGCCAGCTCACCGGGGAGTGGCATCAACCAGCCCCAGCATTTT. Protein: CASSPGSGINQPQHF. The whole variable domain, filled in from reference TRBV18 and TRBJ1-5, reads NAGVMQNPRHLVRRRGQEARLRCSPMKGHSHVYWYRQLPEEGLKFMVYLQKENIIDESGMPKERFSAEFPKEGPSILRIQQVVRGDSAAYFCASSPGSGINQPQHFGDGTRLSIL.

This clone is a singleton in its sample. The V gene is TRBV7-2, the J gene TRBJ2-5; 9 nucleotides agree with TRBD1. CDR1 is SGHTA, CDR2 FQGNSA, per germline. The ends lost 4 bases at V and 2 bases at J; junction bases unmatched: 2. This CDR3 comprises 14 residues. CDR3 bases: TGTGCCAGCAGCTGGGGGACAGGGCAAGAGACCCAGTACTTC. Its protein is CASSWGTGQETQYF. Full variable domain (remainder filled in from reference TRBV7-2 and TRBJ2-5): GAGVSQSPSNKVTEKGKDVELRCDPISGHTALYWYRQSLGQGLEFLIYFQGNSAPDKSGLPSDRFSAERTGGSVSTLTIQRTQQEDSAVYLCASSWGTGQETQYFGPGTRLLVL.

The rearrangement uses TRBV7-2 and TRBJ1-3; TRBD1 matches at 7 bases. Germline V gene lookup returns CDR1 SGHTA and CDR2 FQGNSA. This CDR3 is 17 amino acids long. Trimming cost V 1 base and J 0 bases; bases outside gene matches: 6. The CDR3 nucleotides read TGTGCCAGCAGCTTAGGGGACAGTCACCTCTCTGGAAACACCATATATTTT. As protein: CASSLGDSHLSGNTIYF.

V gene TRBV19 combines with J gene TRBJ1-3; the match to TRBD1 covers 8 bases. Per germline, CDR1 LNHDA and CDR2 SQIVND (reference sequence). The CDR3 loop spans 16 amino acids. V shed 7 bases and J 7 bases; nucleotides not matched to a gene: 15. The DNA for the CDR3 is TGTGCCAGTACCTCCTCGGGACAGGTTCTCCACAACACCATATATTTT. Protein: CASTSSGQVLHNTIYF.

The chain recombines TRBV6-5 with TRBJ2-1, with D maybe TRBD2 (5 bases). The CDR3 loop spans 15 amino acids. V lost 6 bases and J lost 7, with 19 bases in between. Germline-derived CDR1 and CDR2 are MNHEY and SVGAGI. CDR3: CASSQAVAYGNEQFF. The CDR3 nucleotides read TGTGCCAGCAGCCAAGCGGTCGCTTATGGGAATGAGCAGTTCTTC.

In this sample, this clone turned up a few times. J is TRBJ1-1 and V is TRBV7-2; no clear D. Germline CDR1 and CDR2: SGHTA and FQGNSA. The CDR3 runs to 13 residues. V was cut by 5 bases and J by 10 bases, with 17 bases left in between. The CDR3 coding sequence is TGTGCCAGCAGCCCTTGGGCCGGGAAGATAGCTTTCTTT. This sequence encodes CASSPWAGKIAFF.

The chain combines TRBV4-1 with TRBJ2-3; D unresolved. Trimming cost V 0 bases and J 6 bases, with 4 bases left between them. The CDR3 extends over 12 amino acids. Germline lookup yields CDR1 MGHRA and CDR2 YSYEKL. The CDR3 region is CASSQDEDTQYF. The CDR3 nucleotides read TGCGCCAGCAGCCAAGATGAGGATACGCAGTATTTT.

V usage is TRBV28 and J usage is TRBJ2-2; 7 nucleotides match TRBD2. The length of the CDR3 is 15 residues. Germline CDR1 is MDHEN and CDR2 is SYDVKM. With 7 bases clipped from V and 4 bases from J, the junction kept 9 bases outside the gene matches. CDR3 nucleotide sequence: TGTGCCAGCACCTGGGGAGGGGCTAGCACCGGGGAGCTGTTTTTT. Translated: CASTWGGASTGELFF.

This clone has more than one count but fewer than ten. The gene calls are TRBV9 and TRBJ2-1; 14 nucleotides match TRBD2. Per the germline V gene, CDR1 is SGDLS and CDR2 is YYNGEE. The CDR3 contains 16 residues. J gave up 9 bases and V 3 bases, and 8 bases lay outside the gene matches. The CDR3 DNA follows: TGTGCCAGCAGCGCGGGACTAGCGGGGGCCACAAGTGAGCAGTTCTTC. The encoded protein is CASSAGLAGATSEQFF. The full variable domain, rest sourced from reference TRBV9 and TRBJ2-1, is DSGVTQTPKHLITATGQRVTLRCSPRSGDLSVYWYQQSLDQGLQFLIQYYNGEERAKGNILERFSAQQFPDLHSELNLSSLELGDSALYFCASSAGLAGATSEQFFGPGTRLTVL.

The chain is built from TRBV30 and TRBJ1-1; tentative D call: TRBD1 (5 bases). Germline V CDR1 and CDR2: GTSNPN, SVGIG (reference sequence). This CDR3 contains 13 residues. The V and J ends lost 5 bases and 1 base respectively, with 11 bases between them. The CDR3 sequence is CAWCATANTEAFF. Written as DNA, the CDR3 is TGTGCCTGGTGCGCGACAGCGAACACTGAAGCTTTCTTT. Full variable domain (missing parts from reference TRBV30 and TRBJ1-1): SQTIHQWPATLVQPVGSPLSLECTVEGTSNPNLYWYRQAAGRGLQLLFYSVGIGQISSEVPQNLSASRPQDRQFILSSKKLLLSDSGFYLCAWCATANTEAFFGQGTRLTVV.

The CDR3, as DNA: TGTGCCAGCAGCTTAGAGCCAGGGGGATCTGAAAAACTGTTTTTT. Its translation is CASSLEPGGSEKLFF. The chain combines TRBV7-2 with TRBJ1-4; 7 bases are a match to TRBD1. The CDR3 has 15 residues. J lost 7 bases, V lost 1 base, and 6 bases had no gene match. Germline loops: CDR1 SGHTA, CDR2 FQGNSA.

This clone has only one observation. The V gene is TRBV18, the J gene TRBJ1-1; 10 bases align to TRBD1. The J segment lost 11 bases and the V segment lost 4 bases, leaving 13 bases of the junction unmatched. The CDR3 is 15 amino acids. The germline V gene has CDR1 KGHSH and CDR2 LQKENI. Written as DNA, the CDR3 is TGTGCCAGCTCACTACGGGGGACAGGGGAGATTATTGCTTTCTTT. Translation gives CASSLRGTGEIIAFF.

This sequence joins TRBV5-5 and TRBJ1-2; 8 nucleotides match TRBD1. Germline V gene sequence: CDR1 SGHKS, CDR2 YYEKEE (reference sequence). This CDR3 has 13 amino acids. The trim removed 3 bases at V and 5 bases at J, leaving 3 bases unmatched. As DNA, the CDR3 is TGTGCCAGCAGCTCGACAGGGGAATATGGCTACACCTTC. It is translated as CASSSTGEYGYTF.

CDR3 loop: CASSVEGRSGELFF. The CDR3 DNA reads TGTGCCAGCAGCGTAGAGGGGCGGAGCGGGGAGCTGTTTTTT. The chain has TRBV9 and TRBJ2-2; D is perhaps TRBD1 (5 bases). CDR3 length: 14 residues. Looked up from germline, CDR1 is SGDLS and CDR2 is YYNGEE. Between the trimmed V and J ends, which lost 0 bases and 7 bases, there was a span of 10 bases.

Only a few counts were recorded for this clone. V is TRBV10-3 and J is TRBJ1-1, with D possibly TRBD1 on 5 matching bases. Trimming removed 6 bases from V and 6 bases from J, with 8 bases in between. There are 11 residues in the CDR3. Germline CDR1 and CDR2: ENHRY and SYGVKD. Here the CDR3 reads CAIRGGAEAFF. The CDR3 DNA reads TGTGCCATCAGGGGGGGGGCTGAAGCTTTCTTT.